This T cell receptor beta chain was identified in a study of CD8 T cells in ankylosing spondylitis. Study-wide results and caveats: Earlier reports found some motif variants in synovial fluid and blood in reactive arthritis. Within ankylosing spondylitis blood, a TCR beta motif made up of several highly homologous variants appeared to be characteristic.

This CDR3 spans 15 amino acids. V lost 2 bases, J lost 0 bases, and 10 bases lay in between. Quantitative 5'-RACE with molecular barcodes produced the TCR beta libraries. TCRdb reprocessed the 5' RACE reads via MiXCR and lists one record per CDR3 protein. The sample includes under 550,000 distinct CDR3 sequences, roughly 27% seen only once; the top ten take under 0.9%. This clonotype has a handful of counts. Its specificity is not known. Specimen: blood, either unsorted or a sorted T cell fraction (not recorded which). The clonotype comes from a male donor with ankylosing spondylitis. This rearrangement joins TRBV12-3 or TRBV12-4 to TRBJ1-1; D is perhaps TRBD1 (5 bases). For the CDR3, the DNA is TGTGCCAGCAGTTTACAGGGAAACATGAACACTGAAGCTTTCTTT. This gives the protein CASSLQGNMNTEAFF.